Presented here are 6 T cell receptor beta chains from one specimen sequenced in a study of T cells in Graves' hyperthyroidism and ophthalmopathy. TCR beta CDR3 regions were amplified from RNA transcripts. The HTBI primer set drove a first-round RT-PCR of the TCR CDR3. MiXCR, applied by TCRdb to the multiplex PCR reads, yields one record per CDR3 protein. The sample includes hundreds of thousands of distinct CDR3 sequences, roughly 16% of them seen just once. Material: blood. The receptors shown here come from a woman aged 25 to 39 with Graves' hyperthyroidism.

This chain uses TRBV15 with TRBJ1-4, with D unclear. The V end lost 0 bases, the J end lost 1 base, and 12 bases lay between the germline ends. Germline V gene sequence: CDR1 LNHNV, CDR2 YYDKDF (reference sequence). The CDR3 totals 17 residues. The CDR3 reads CATSRDGISLTNEKLFF. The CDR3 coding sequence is TGTGCCACCAGCAGAGACGGGATTTCCCTAACTAATGAAAAACTGTTTTTT.

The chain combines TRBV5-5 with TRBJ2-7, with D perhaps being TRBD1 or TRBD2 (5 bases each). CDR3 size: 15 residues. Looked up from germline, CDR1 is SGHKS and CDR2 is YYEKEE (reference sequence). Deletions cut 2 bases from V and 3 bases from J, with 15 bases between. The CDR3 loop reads CASSLFLGTGYEQYF. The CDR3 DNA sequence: TGTGCCAGCAGCTTATTCCTGGGGACGGGCTACGAGCAGTACTTC.

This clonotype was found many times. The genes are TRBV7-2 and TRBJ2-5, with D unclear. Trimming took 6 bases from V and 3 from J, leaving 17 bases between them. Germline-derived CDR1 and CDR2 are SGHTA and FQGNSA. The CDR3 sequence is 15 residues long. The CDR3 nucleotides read TGTGCCAGCAGGGAATCATCGATTTCTAAAGAGACCCAGTACTTC. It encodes CASRESSISKETQYF.

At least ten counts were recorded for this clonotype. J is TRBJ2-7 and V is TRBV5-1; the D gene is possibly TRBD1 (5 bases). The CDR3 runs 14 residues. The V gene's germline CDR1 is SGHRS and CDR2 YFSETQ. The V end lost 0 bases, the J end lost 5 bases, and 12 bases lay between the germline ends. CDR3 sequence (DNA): TGCGCCAGCAGCTTGGCCAGGGAATCCCACGAGCAGTACTTC. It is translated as CASSLARESHEQYF. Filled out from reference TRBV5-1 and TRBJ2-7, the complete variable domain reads KAGVTQTPRYLIKTRGQQVTLSCSPISGHRSVSWYQQTPGQGLQFLFEYFSETQRNKGNFPGRFSGRQFSNSRSEMNVSTLELGDSALYLCASSLARESHEQYFGPGTRLTVT.

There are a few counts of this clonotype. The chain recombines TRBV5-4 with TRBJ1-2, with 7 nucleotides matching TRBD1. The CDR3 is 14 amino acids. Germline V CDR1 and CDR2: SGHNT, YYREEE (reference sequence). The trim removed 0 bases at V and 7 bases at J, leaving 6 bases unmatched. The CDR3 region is CASSLDRGTSGYTF. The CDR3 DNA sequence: TGTGCCAGCAGCTTGGACAGGGGTACAAGTGGCTACACCTTC.

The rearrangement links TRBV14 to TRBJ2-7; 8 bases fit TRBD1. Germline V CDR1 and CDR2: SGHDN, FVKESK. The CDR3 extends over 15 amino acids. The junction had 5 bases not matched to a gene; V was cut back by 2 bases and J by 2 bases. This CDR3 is CASSQTRTGTYEQYF. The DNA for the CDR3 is TGTGCCAGCAGCCAAACCCGGACAGGGACCTACGAGCAGTACTTC.